A single sample is the source of the 25 T cell receptor beta chains below, sequenced in a study of T cells in women clearing cervical HPV infection. TCRdb's table, derived via immunoSEQ multiplex PCR, lists solely in-frame clones and lacks some. This table holds tens of thousands of clones. What was sequenced was blood buffy coat. The receptor source for this set is a woman aged 18 to 75 with a cervical HPV16 infection that either progressed to CIN3+ or cleared (not recorded which).

To note about this clone: The read ends 3 residues shy of where the CDR3 ends; the end is completed using the germline J gene. This chain connects TRBV2 to TRBJ2-7; 8 bases match TRBD1. V lost 3 bases and J lost 4; bases outside the gene matches: 11. In germline, CDR1 is SNHLY, CDR2 FYNNEI. The CDR3 totals 16 residues. CDR3 DNA (partial): TGTGCCAGCAGTGAGTTGTTGAGGCAGGGGGCTTACGAG. Translating gives CASSELLRQGAYE. The CDR3 in full is CASSELLRQGAYEQYF.

About this clone: The CDR3 end lies 3 residues beyond the end of the read and is filled in from the germline J gene. The chain joins TRBV5-1 to TRBJ2-7; 7 positions agree with TRBD1. This CDR3 spans 14 amino acids. V shed 1 base, J shed 1 base, and the junction held 2 bases outside the gene matches. The germline CDR1 and CDR2 sequences are SGHRS and YFSETQ. The CDR3 protein is CASSLTGVSYEQYF. The CDR3 DNA, read in part, is TGCGCCAGCAGCTTGACAGGGGTTTCCTACGAG. Full variable domain (outside the CDR3, taken from reference TRBV5-1 and TRBJ2-7): KAGVTQTPRYLIKTRGQQVTLSCSPISGHRSVSWYQQTPGQGLQFLFEYFSETQRNKGNFPGRFSGRQFSNSRSEMNVSTLELGDSALYLCASSLTGVSYEQYFGPGTRLTVT.

Concerning this clone itself: Sequencing ends 3 residues short of the CDR3 end; the germline J gene provides the rest. The J gene is TRBJ1-2, the V gene TRBV7-8; TRBD1 might be the D (5 bases). Germline CDR1 and CDR2: SGHVS and FQNEAQ. The CDR3 contains 14 residues. The DNA read from the CDR3 is TGTGCCACCGTCTCGGGACTAGCAAAAGATACC. Its protein product is CATVSGLAKDT. The entire CDR3 protein reads CATVSGLAKDTYTF.

A note on this clone: The read comes to an end 3 residues before the CDR3 does, leaving the germline J gene to fill in the end. This chain uses TRBV7-2 with TRBJ2-5; TRBD1 agrees at 7 bases. The germline V gene has CDR1 SGHTA and CDR2 FQGNSA. This CDR3 region has 13 residues. V gave up 5 bases and J gave up 2 bases; unmatched junction bases: 2. Incomplete CDR3 DNA: TGTGCCAGCAGCGTGACAGGGCAAGAGACC. This sequence encodes CASSVTGQET. The whole CDR3 protein is CASSVTGQETQYF.

Note on this clone: The CDR3 end falls 3 residues outside the read, so it is completed with the germline J gene. The chain recombines TRBV6-1 with TRBJ1-1, with D unclear. The CDR3 has 13 amino acids. CDR1 MNHNS and CDR2 SASEGT come from the germline V gene. Trimming left V 6 bases short and J 5 bases short, with 13 bases between. Partial CDR3 DNA: TGTGCCAGCAGCGAAACCTTGAGGACTGAA. It is translated as CASSETLRTE. The entire CDR3 sequence reads CASSETLRTEAFF.

A note on this clone: The sequenced fragment ends 3 residues before the CDR3 boundary, so the rest is inferred from the germline J gene. The sample carries other DNA sequences with the same CDR3. This chain connects TRBV20-1 to TRBJ1-3, with D tentatively TRBD1 (5 bases). Germline V CDR1 and CDR2: DFQATT, SNEGSKA (reference sequence). The CDR3 is made up of 14 amino acids. Trimming removed 5 bases at V and 0 bases at J, with 11 bases between. CDR3 bases read: TGCAGTGCTCCGGGACTGAGCTCTGGAAACACC. It is translated as CSAPGLSSGNT. The complete CDR3 sequence is CSAPGLSSGNTIYF.

For this clone: The read stops 3 residues short of the end of the CDR3; the missing end is completed from the germline J gene. This chain links TRBV4-2 with TRBJ2-3; 14 positions match TRBD2. Germline lookup yields CDR1 LGHNA and CDR2 YNFKEQ. V lost 0 bases, J lost 3 bases, and 11 bases stayed unmatched. The CDR3 sequence is 20 residues long. The CDR3 sequence is CASSQDLTSGRALATDTQYF. Partial CDR3 DNA: TGTGCCAGCAGCCAAGACTTGACTAGCGGGAGGGCCCTGGCTACAGATACG.

To note about this clone: The CDR3 extends 3 residues past the end of the read, so its final part is completed from the germline J gene. The V gene is TRBV7-7, the J gene TRBJ2-5; 11 bases are shared with TRBD2. Germline CDR1 and CDR2: SSHAT and FNYEAQ (reference sequence). This CDR3 has 15 amino acids. V dropped 4 bases and J dropped 2; count of bases not matched to a gene: 3. The sequenced part of the CDR3 DNA is TGTGCCAGCAGCTACGGGACTAGCGGTCAAGAGACC. Translated, it gives CASSYGTSGQET. The entire CDR3 protein is CASSYGTSGQETQYF.

Note on this clone: The read stops 3 residues short of the end of the CDR3; the missing end is completed from the germline J gene. This chain links TRBV7-6 with TRBJ2-7; a possible D gene is TRBD1 (6 bases). V was pared by 4 bases and J by 4 bases, with 11 bases between. This CDR3 contains 13 residues. Germline CDR1 reads SGHVS; CDR2 reads FNYEAQ. This CDR3 reads CASSSGHTYEQYF. The part of the CDR3 DNA that was read is TGTGCCAGCAGCTCGGGACATACGTACGAG. The full variable domain, completed using reference TRBV7-6 and TRBJ2-7, is GAGVSQSPRYKVTKRGQDVALRCDPISGHVSLYWYRQALGQGPEFLTYFNYEAQQDKSGLPNDRFSAERPEGSISTLTIQRTEQRDSAMYRCASSSGHTYEQYFGPGTRLTVT.

For this clone: Read sequence stops 3 residues before the CDR3 end, and the germline J gene provides the missing end. The chain is built from TRBV28 and TRBJ2-3; 7 nucleotides line up with TRBD2. CDR1 is MDHEN and CDR2 is SYDVKM in the germline V gene. The length of the CDR3 is 13 residues. With V trimmed by 7 bases and J by 5 bases, 6 bases remained unmatched. The part of the CDR3 DNA that was read is TGTGCCAGCATAACTAGCGCAGAAGATACG. This translates into CASITSAEDT. The entire CDR3 is CASITSAEDTQYF.

Regarding this clone: The read falls 3 residues short of the CDR3 end, and the missing part is taken from the germline J gene. The rearrangement links TRBV20-1 to TRBJ2-2, with a weak D call TRBD2 (6 bases). From germline, CDR1 is DFQATT and CDR2 SNEGSKA (reference sequence). The CDR3 runs to 17 residues. V was cut by 1 base and J by 1 base, with 16 bases left in between. CDR3 DNA, as far as it was read: TGCAGTGCTAGAGGGGACGCGGGGAGAGTGAACACCGGGGAG. Translating it yields CSARGDAGRVNTGE. The full CDR3 protein is CSARGDAGRVNTGELFF.

To note about this clone: Read data end 3 residues before the CDR3 end; the end is taken from the germline J gene. The J gene is TRBJ2-5, the V gene TRBV15; no reliable D call. Germline V gives CDR1 LNHNV, CDR2 YYDKDF (reference sequence). The CDR3 consists of 16 residues. V lost 6 bases, J lost 0 bases, and 17 bases lay in between. The chain's CDR3 is CATSSKAQVYQETQYF. The sequenced CDR3 bases are TGTGCCACCAGTTCGAAGGCGCAGGTATACCAAGAGACC.

Regarding this clone: Read data end 3 residues before the CDR3 end; the end is taken from the germline J gene. J is TRBJ2-7 and V is TRBV4-1, with a possible D match to TRBD2 (6 bases). The V end lost 0 bases, the J end lost 0 bases, and 15 bases lay between the germline ends. The CDR3 is 17 residues long. Germline V gene lookup returns CDR1 MGHRA and CDR2 YSYEKL. The CDR3 DNA, read in part, is TGCGCCAGCAGCCAAGACCTAGAGCGGGTGAGCTCCTACGAG. It translates to CASSQDLERVSSYE. The whole CDR3 protein is CASSQDLERVSSYEQYF.

In regard to this clone: The read stops 3 residues short of the end of the CDR3; the missing end is completed from the germline J gene. The sample contains more than one DNA sequence encoding this CDR3. The V gene is TRBV6-1, the J gene TRBJ2-2; D perhaps matches TRBD1 (6 bases). The V gene's germline CDR1 is MNHNS and CDR2 SASEGT. The germline V and J ends were trimmed by 2 bases and 5 bases, with 21 bases remaining between them. This CDR3 has 18 amino acids. CDR3 amino acids: CASSEPDHRVGRTGELFF. The DNA read from the CDR3 is TGTGCCAGCAGTGAACCCGATCACAGGGTGGGACGAACCGGGGAG.

In regard to this clone: The DNA ends 3 residues before the CDR3 does, and the rest of the CDR3 is filled in from the germline J gene. The chain is built from TRBV30 and TRBJ2-1; 10 nucleotides match TRBD1. Germline trimming cut 3 bases from V and 9 bases from J; bases unmatched to any gene: 5. The CDR3 has 13 amino acids. In germline, CDR1 is GTSNPN, CDR2 SVGIG (reference sequence). The DNA read from the CDR3 is TGTGCCTGGAGCCCGACAGGGGGCGGTGAG. This gives the protein CAWSPTGGGE. The CDR3 in its entirety is CAWSPTGGGEQFF.

A note on this clone: The read halts 3 residues ahead of the CDR3 end, with the missing end drawn from the germline J gene. The chain recombines TRBV19 with TRBJ1-2; 8 bases are shared with TRBD1. The CDR3 loop spans 15 amino acids. Per the germline V gene, CDR1 is LNHDA and CDR2 is SQIVND (reference sequence). CDR3 in amino acids: CASSMTGTGAYDYTF. Partial CDR3 DNA: TGTGCCAGTAGTATGACCGGGACAGGAGCCTACGAC.

Details on this clone: With the read ending 3 residues before the CDR3 end, the germline J gene is used to fill in that end. The chain uses TRBV29-1 and TRBJ1-3; no clear D gene. This CDR3 has 13 amino acids. Germline assignment: CDR1 SQVTM and CDR2 ANQGSEA. Trimming shortened V by 3 bases and J by 2 bases, and 8 bases separated the two germline ends. This CDR3 is CSVDSLTGNTIYF. The covered CDR3 bases are TGCAGCGTTGACTCCCTAACTGGAAACACC.

As regards this clone: The read terminates 3 residues before the CDR3 end, so the remaining end is supplied by the germline J gene. The chain links TRBV14 to TRBJ2-7, with a tentative D call TRBD2 (5 bases). CDR3 length: 14 residues. V lost 4 bases to trimming and J lost 0 bases, with 10 bases between them. Germline CDR1 SGHDN, CDR2 FVKESK. CDR3 sequence reads: CASSRGLSSYEQYF. The DNA read from the CDR3 is TGTGCCAGCAGCCGAGGACTTAGCTCCTACGAG.

A remark on this clone: The read terminates 3 residues ahead of where the CDR3 ends, so the germline J gene completes it. The V call is TRBV13, the J call TRBJ1-1; TRBD1 matches at 8 bases. The germline gives CDR1 PRHDT, CDR2 FYEKMQ (reference sequence). CDR3 length equals 15 residues. V lost 5 bases and J lost 0; bases outside the gene matches: 5. This CDR3 is CASSPQGVMNTEAFF. The CDR3 bases that were read are TGTGCCAGCAGCCCACAGGGGGTTATGAACACTGAA.

As to this clone: The sequenced fragment ends 3 residues before the CDR3 boundary, so the rest is inferred from the germline J gene. The V gene is TRBV19, the J gene TRBJ1-4, with TRBD1 as a possible D gene (6 bases). CDR1 and CDR2 from the germline V gene are LNHDA and SQIVND (reference sequence). Trimming left V 5 bases short and J 4 bases short, with 17 bases between. The CDR3 has 16 amino acids. The part of the CDR3 DNA that was read is TGTGCCAGTAGTCAATCAGGCGGACAGATTAATGAAAAA. As protein: CASSQSGGQINEK. The entire CDR3 is CASSQSGGQINEKLFF.

Regarding this clone: One junction end disagrees with the germline gene, perhaps due to a read error. Coverage ceases 3 residues before the CDR3 finishes, and the germline J gene fills in the end. Additional DNA sequences in this sample encode the identical CDR3. V usage is TRBV18 and J usage is TRBJ1-2, with TRBD1 matching over 7 bases. The germline CDR1 and CDR2 sequences are KGHSH and LQKENI. This CDR3 region has 16 residues. CDR3 in amino acids: CASSPLNRSGGDTYTF. CDR3 DNA (partial): TGTGCCAGCTCCCCACTAAATAGGTCAGGGGGAGATACC.

As concerns this clone: The read halts 3 residues ahead of the CDR3 end, with the missing end drawn from the germline J gene. The genes are TRBV20-1 and TRBJ1-3; D unresolved. Germline lookup yields CDR1 DFQATT and CDR2 SNEGSKA (reference sequence). There are 14 residues in the CDR3. V shed 0 bases and J shed 2 bases, with 8 bases lying between them. CDR3 sequence reads: CSARDLQTGNTIYF. CDR3 DNA, as far as it was read: TGCAGTGCTAGAGATCTCCAGACTGGAAACACC.

Comment on this clone: From the germline J gene comes the end of the CDR3, since the read stops 3 residues before it. This chain uses TRBV4-2 with TRBJ2-3; 12 nucleotides align to TRBD2. Looked up from germline, CDR1 is LGHNA and CDR2 is YNFKEQ. The CDR3 covers 18 residues. V was pared by 0 bases and J by 6 bases, with 10 bases of the junction left unmatched. CDR3 DNA, as far as it was read: TGTGCCAGCAGCCAAGAAGCCCCCACTAGCGGGGGGAGCGATACG. It translates to CASSQEAPTSGGSDT. The entire CDR3 sequence reads CASSQEAPTSGGSDTQYF.

As to this clone: The read finishes 3 residues shy of the CDR3 end, and the germline J gene is used to complete it. The J gene is TRBJ2-2, the V gene TRBV7-9; D is ambiguous. Germline V CDR1 and CDR2: SEHNR, FQNEAQ (reference sequence). V shed 2 bases and J shed 2 bases, with 6 bases lying between them. This CDR3 contains 14 residues. Partial CDR3 DNA: TGTGCCAGCAGCTTAATCCCTAACACCGGGGAG. This gives the protein CASSLIPNTGE. The CDR3, in full, reads CASSLIPNTGELFF.

Judged by frequency, this clone is medium-sized (0.01 to 0.1%). From the germline J gene comes the end of the CDR3, since the read stops 3 residues before it. The rearrangement joins TRBV29-1 to TRBJ2-5, with TRBD2 matching 10 bases. Germline V gives CDR1 SQVTM, CDR2 ANQGSEA. The CDR3 is 15 amino acids. V gave up 2 bases and J gave up 5 bases; unmatched junction bases: 8. The CDR3 sequence is CSVEKRGGVRETQYF. The DNA read from the CDR3 is TGCAGCGTTGAAAAGCGGGGGGGCGTTCGGGAGACC. The full variable domain, completed using reference TRBV29-1 and TRBJ2-5, is SAVISQKPSRDICQRGTSLTIQCQVDSQVTMMFWYRQQPGQSLTLIATANQGSEATYESGFVIDKFPISRPNLTFSTLTVSNMSPEDSSIYLCSVEKRGGVRETQYFGPGTRLLVL.